Sequencing of this T cell receptor beta chain was carried out in a study of identical twins' blood T cells. Germline V lookup: CDR1 MNHEY, CDR2 SVGAGI. The CDR3 extends over 15 amino acids. J was trimmed by 5 bases and V by 2 bases; bases with no gene match: 4. The authors' processing: Each donor had about 95,000 to nearly 550,000 clonotypes. One entry per CDR3 protein, called by TCRdb with MiXCR from the 5' RACE reads. The V and J calls, along with clone size, are taken from TCRdb and not from the paper's own processing. The sample yields 350,000 to 450,000 distinct CDR3 sequences, roughly 27% seen once.

This receptor was taken from a woman between 18 and 55 years old in good health. Sequenced input: PBMCs. The chain uses TRBV6-5 and TRBJ2-1; 9 bases are shared with TRBD2. CDR3 in amino acids: CASSYLAGPDNEQFF. DNA of the CDR3: TGTGCCAGCAGTTACCTAGCGGGACCAGACAATGAGCAGTTCTTC.